Below, 29 T cell receptor beta chains from the same sample are listed, as sequenced in a study of cytomegalovirus exposure and HLA in healthy donors. The PCR employed 60 Vbeta primers together with 13 Jbeta primers. TCRdb's table, derived via immunoSEQ multiplex PCR, lists solely in-frame clones and lacks some. The sample shows 240,000 or so clones, 70% to 90% of them seen only once. The specimen sequenced was PBMCs. The receptors derive from a woman in her fifties or sixties in good health and CMV-seropositive.

Concerning this clone: The junction differs from germline at one of its ends, possibly a read error. V is TRBV7-9 and J is TRBJ2-3, with 10 bases that match TRBD2. Germline loops: CDR1 SEHNR, CDR2 FQNEAQ (reference sequence). The length of the CDR3 is 15 residues. The CDR3 nucleotides are TGTGCCAGTAGCTTAAGCGGGAGGGCCCCAGATACGCAGTATTTT. Translated: CASSLSGRAPDTQYF.

The chain carries TRBV14 and TRBJ1-1; no firm D call. The germline V gene encodes CDR1 SGHDN and CDR2 FVKESK. V was cut by 6 bases and J by 0 bases, with 14 bases left in between. This CDR3 spans 15 amino acids. The CDR3 is CASSSTLGMNTEAFF. The CDR3 DNA sequence: TGTGCCAGCAGTTCCACCCTCGGTATGAACACTGAAGCTTTCTTT.

J is TRBJ2-1 and V is TRBV28, with 12 bases fitting TRBD2. V shed 4 bases, J shed 5 bases, and the junction held 18 bases outside the gene matches. This CDR3 has 20 residues. Germline V lookup: CDR1 MDHEN, CDR2 SYDVKM. The CDR3 nucleotides are TGTGCCAGCAGTTCCCTGACTAGCGGGAGATTACTTCCGTATCACAATGAGCAGTTCTTC. Its protein is CASSSLTSGRLLPYHNEQFF.

V is TRBV15 and J is TRBJ1-1; tentative D call: TRBD1 (5 bases). Germline lookup yields CDR1 LNHNV and CDR2 YYDKDF (reference sequence). Trimming shortened V by 5 bases and J by 5 bases, and 12 bases separated the two germline ends. The length of the CDR3 is 13 residues. CDR3 sequence (DNA): TGTGCCACCAGCCGGGGGGTGCGGACTGAAGCTTTCTTT. Translation gives CATSRGVRTEAFF.

The chain is built from TRBV5-1 and TRBJ1-2, with 9 positions matching TRBD1. CDR1 and CDR2 (germline): SGHRS, YFSETQ. This CDR3 is 14 amino acids long. V dropped 3 bases and J dropped 4; count of bases not matched to a gene: 4. Here the CDR3 reads CASSSTGGGYGYTF. The CDR3 bases are TGCGCCAGCAGCTCTACAGGGGGCGGCTATGGCTACACCTTC.

This chain uses TRBV5-1 with TRBJ2-1; 13 bases are shared with TRBD2. The CDR3 runs 17 residues. Germline CDR1 SGHRS, CDR2 YFSETQ. V lost 2 bases to trimming and J lost 9 bases; unmatched junction nucleotides: 11. CDR3 sequence reads: CASSFRRTSGSLSEQFF. The CDR3, as DNA: TGCGCCAGCAGCTTCCGACGGACTAGCGGGAGTCTAAGTGAGCAGTTCTTC.

This rearrangement joins TRBV4-1 to TRBJ1-1; possible D gene TRBD1, 6 bases. The germline V gene has CDR1 MGHRA and CDR2 YSYEKL. This CDR3 region has 13 residues. V dropped 4 bases and J dropped 6 bases, with 12 bases sitting between them. CDR3 bases: TGCGCCAGCAGCCGCACAGGGTCCGCTGAAGCTTTCTTT. Its translation is CASSRTGSAEAFF.

The chain links TRBV7-9 to TRBJ2-1; 11 nucleotides align to TRBD2. This CDR3 has 15 amino acids. Germline V gene lookup returns CDR1 SEHNR and CDR2 FQNEAQ (reference sequence). V lost 3 bases, J lost 7 bases, and 5 bases stayed unmatched. CDR3 protein: CASSLTSGVWNEQFF. DNA of the CDR3: TGTGCCAGCAGCTTGACTAGCGGGGTGTGGAATGAGCAGTTCTTC.

V gene TRBV5-4 combines with J gene TRBJ1-2; a possible D gene is TRBD1 (6 bases). Germline CDR1 and CDR2: SGHNT and YYREEE (reference sequence). The CDR3 has 14 residues. Trimming left V 4 bases short and J 9 bases short, with 19 bases between. CDR3 amino acids: CASSTHGTSPSYTF. CDR3 DNA sequence: TGTGCCAGCAGCACCCACGGGACATCCCCTAGCTACACCTTC.

The chain links TRBV7-3 to TRBJ2-1, with 15 nucleotides matching TRBD2. Germline V gives CDR1 SGHTA, CDR2 FQGTGA. This CDR3 is 18 amino acids long. Unmatched junction bases numbered 9, after V lost 2 bases and J lost 7 bases. In DNA form, the CDR3 reads TGTGCCAGCAGCTTAGTCCCGGGACTAGCGGGAGGATCTAATGAGCAGTTCTTC. Protein sequence: CASSLVPGLAGGSNEQFF.

The chain couples TRBV5-1 to TRBJ2-1; 7 bases line up with TRBD2. Germline V gene lookup returns CDR1 SGHRS and CDR2 YFSETQ. CDR3 length: 13 amino acids. V was clipped by 5 bases and J by 7 bases; unmatched bases: 6. The CDR3, as DNA: TGCGCCAGCAGTTGGGGAGGGACTAATGAGCAGTTCTTC. Translating it yields CASSWGGTNEQFF.

V and J are TRBV28 and TRBJ2-2; D gene uncertain. The CDR3 has 11 amino acids. V was pared by 5 bases and J by 6 bases, with 4 bases between. Germline V lookup: CDR1 MDHEN, CDR2 SYDVKM. The CDR3 here is CASSRAGELFF. CDR3 nucleotides: TGTGCCAGCAGTCGGGCCGGGGAGCTGTTTTTT.

J is TRBJ2-1 and V is TRBV5-1; 10 bases are shared with TRBD2. The CDR3 totals 15 residues. The V gene end was trimmed by 7 bases and the J gene end by 0 bases; junction bases not matched to a gene: 4. Germline assignment: CDR1 SGHRS and CDR2 YFSETQ. CDR3 nucleotides: TGCGCCAGCCGGACTAGCGGTTCCTCCTACAATGAGCAGTTCTTC. It yields the protein CASRTSGSSYNEQFF.

The chain carries TRBV6-5 and TRBJ1-1; 7 bases line up with TRBD1. V lost 4 bases and J lost 8; bases outside the gene matches: 13. This CDR3 is built from 15 residues. CDR1 is MNHEY, CDR2 SVGAGI, per germline. The DNA for the CDR3 is TGTGCCAGCAGTTCGGATAGTCGGGGGACAGCAGAAGCTTTCTTT. It translates to CASSSDSRGTAEAFF.

The rearrangement joins TRBV25-1 to TRBJ1-3, with 8 bases identical to TRBD1. Germline assignment: CDR1 MGHDK and CDR2 SYGVNS. After removal of 5 bases from V and 6 bases from J, the junction contained 6 bases not matched to a gene. The CDR3 consists of 14 residues. CDR3 coding DNA: TGTGCCAGCAGTCTGACAGGGGTTTCAAACACCATATATTTT. Protein product: CASSLTGVSNTIYF.

The V and J genes are TRBV10-3 and TRBJ1-1; D gene ambiguous. CDR1 is ENHRY and CDR2 is SYGVKD in the germline V gene. V lost 0 bases and J 2 bases, leaving 4 bases between the germline ends. The CDR3 totals 13 residues. CDR3: CAISESTNTEAFF. Here the CDR3 DNA reads TGTGCCATCAGTGAGTCCACTAACACTGAAGCTTTCTTT.

The V and J genes are TRBV5-1 and TRBJ1-4, with TRBD1 matching 9 bases. V was pared by 9 bases and J by 7 bases, with 10 bases of the junction left unmatched. Per the germline V gene, CDR1 is SGHRS and CDR2 is YFSETQ. The CDR3 has 14 amino acids. Here the CDR3 DNA reads TGCGCCACCGGGACAGGGCGAGCAGGTGAAAAACTGTTTTTT. Residues: CATGTGRAGEKLFF.

In this sample, this clone turned up once. V gene TRBV2 combines with J gene TRBJ1-3, with D hard to call. Germline CDR1 and CDR2: SNHLY and FYNNEI. Trimming took off 3 bases at V and 8 bases at J, with 11 bases between the two ends. The CDR3 runs 13 residues. As DNA, the CDR3 is TGTGCCAGCAGTGACGGTGCCGCCTACACCATATATTTT. Protein product: CASSDGAAYTIYF.

The gene calls are TRBV27 and TRBJ2-3; D is possibly TRBD2 (6 bases). The ends were cut back, 2 bases at V and 3 bases at J, with 12 bases in the middle. This CDR3 comprises 15 residues. CDR1 MNHEY and CDR2 SMNVEV come from the germline V gene (reference sequence). The CDR3 spells CASSLDGGITDTQYF. Here the CDR3 DNA reads TGTGCCAGCAGTTTAGACGGCGGGATAACAGATACGCAGTATTTT.

V usage is TRBV11-2 and J usage is TRBJ2-7, with 14 bases matching TRBD2. Germline CDR1 SGHAT, CDR2 FQNNGV. The CDR3 has 19 amino acids. V shed 6 bases, J shed 0 bases, and the junction held 13 bases outside the gene matches. As DNA, the CDR3 is TGTGCCAGCAGTTATCCCGGACTAGCGGGAGGACCAACCTCCTACGAGCAGTACTTC. Translated: CASSYPGLAGGPTSYEQYF.

V is TRBV5-1 and J is TRBJ2-1; TRBD2 aligns across 16 bases. Germline values: CDR1 SGHRS, CDR2 YFSETQ. Losses at the gene ends were 7 bases for V and 4 bases for J; bases not matched to a gene: 2. The CDR3 loop spans 15 amino acids. The CDR3: CASEGLAGGYNEQFF. In DNA form, the CDR3 reads TGCGCCAGCGAGGGACTAGCGGGAGGGTACAATGAGCAGTTCTTC.

The rearrangement joins TRBV6-5 to TRBJ2-5, with 7 bases that match TRBD1. The tail of the sequence fits TRBJ2-7 better, so the J call may be wrong. The germline V gene encodes CDR1 MNHEY and CDR2 SVGAGI. The CDR3 consists of 11 residues. The CDR3 nucleotides are TGTGCCAGCAAAGGGGGCCACGAGCAGTACTTC. Its translation: CASKGGHEQYF.

This clone has just one count. Other DNA sequences in this sample translate to the same CDR3. This sequence joins TRBV7-3 and TRBJ2-5, with a weak D call TRBD2 (6 bases). Looked up from germline, CDR1 is SGHTA and CDR2 is FQGTGA. The CDR3 runs 13 residues. Trimming pared 3 bases from V and 5 bases from J, leaving 10 bases between. CDR3 DNA sequence: TGTGCCAGCAGCTTGGGACTGGCGGAGACCCAGTACTTC. It specifies CASSLGLAETQYF.

CDR3 sequence reads: CASSTGTGESGANVLTF. The DNA of the CDR3 is TGTGCCAGTAGTACCGGGACAGGGGAATCTGGGGCCAACGTCCTGACTTTC. The V gene is TRBV19, the J gene TRBJ2-6; 10 positions match TRBD1. The CDR3 totals 17 residues. Germline V gene data show CDR1 as LNHDA and CDR2 as SQIVND (reference sequence). V lost 4 bases and J lost 1; bases outside the gene matches: 4.

In this sample, this clone turned up once. The J gene is TRBJ2-7, the V gene TRBV6-1; perhaps TRBD2 as D (5 bases). Germline V gene sequence: CDR1 MNHNS, CDR2 SASEGT. The V end lost 8 bases, the J end lost 3 bases, and 8 bases lay between the germline ends. The CDR3 length is 11 residues. In DNA form, the CDR3 reads TGTGCCAGCCGGGATTACTACGAGCAGTACTTC. Its protein is CASRDYYEQYF.

This clone has only one observation. The chain uses TRBV2 and TRBJ2-1, with 7 positions matching TRBD2. Per germline, CDR1 SNHLY and CDR2 FYNNEI. J lost 3 bases, V lost 6 bases, and 8 bases had no gene match. This CDR3 is built from 15 residues. CDR3 nucleotides: TGTGCCAGCAGATACGGACTAGAGGTCTACAATGAGCAGTTCTTC. Protein product: CASRYGLEVYNEQFF.

The chain recombines TRBV19 with TRBJ1-2; D call uncertain. The CDR3 sequence is 13 residues long. Germline lookup yields CDR1 LNHDA and CDR2 SQIVND (reference sequence). Trimming cost V 3 bases and J 4 bases, with 9 bases left between them. CDR3 bases: TGTGCCAGTAGTATCCAGAGGGCCTATGGCTACACCTTC. This gives the protein CASSIQRAYGYTF.

This chain uses TRBV5-1 with TRBJ2-5, with 13 bases aligning to TRBD2. The CDR3 contains 16 residues. The V gene end was trimmed by 4 bases and the J gene end by 1 base; junction bases not matched to a gene: 4. CDR1 and CDR2 (germline): SGHRS, YFSETQ. DNA of the CDR3: TGCGCCAGCAGCCAAGGGACTAGCGGGATCCAAGAGACCCAGTACTTC. It is translated as CASSQGTSGIQETQYF.

The rearrangement joins TRBV10-3 to TRBJ2-5; 7 bases map to TRBD1. The CDR3 runs to 14 residues. Germline V gene data show CDR1 as ENHRY and CDR2 as SYGVKD. With V trimmed by 5 bases and J by 5 bases, 8 bases remained unmatched. CDR3 sequence reads: CAISRDRGRETQYF. The CDR3 DNA sequence: TGTGCCATCAGTCGGGACAGAGGGCGGGAGACCCAGTACTTC.